This passage covers 11 T cell receptor beta chains from one sample sequenced in a study of blood T cell repertoires in COVID-19. Clones were sequenced by immunoSEQ multiplex PCR, and TCRdb holds only the in-frame ones, with some missing. Among over 200,000 clones listed, approximately 88% were seen once. Sequenced material: peripheral blood. The receptors were gathered from a man in his fifties or sixties who had recovered from COVID-19.

The chain is built from TRBV3-1 (or the pseudogene TRBV3-2) and TRBJ1-5, with 7 bases fitting TRBD1. This CDR3 spans 14 amino acids. The ends lost 3 bases at V and 7 bases at J; junction bases unmatched: 6. CDR1 is LGHDT, CDR2 YNNKEL, per germline (reference sequence). The CDR3: CASSHTGVGQPQHF. The CDR3, as DNA: TGTGCCAGCAGCCATACAGGGGTAGGGCAGCCCCAGCATTTT.

The chain uses TRBV2 and TRBJ1-1; unclear D gene. CDR1 SNHLY and CDR2 FYNNEI come from the germline V gene. The CDR3 has 15 residues. Trimming took off 2 bases at V and 4 bases at J, with 14 bases between the two ends. The CDR3 spells CASSERLRKGTEAFF. The DNA of the CDR3 is TGTGCCAGCAGTGAAAGGTTGCGGAAAGGCACTGAAGCTTTCTTT.

V usage is TRBV4-2 and J usage is TRBJ2-7; D unclear. V lost 1 base and J lost 6, with 10 bases in between. The CDR3 extends over 13 amino acids. The germline gives CDR1 LGHNA, CDR2 YNFKEQ. The CDR3 region is CASSQASGLEQYF. The DNA of the CDR3 is TGTGCCAGCAGCCAAGCCTCAGGTCTCGAGCAGTACTTC.

The table lists this clone with a count of one. The chain recombines TRBV18 with TRBJ1-1; TRBD1 might be the D (5 bases). The CDR3 runs 16 residues. V was pared by 5 bases and J by 4 bases, with 20 bases between. The germline CDR1 and CDR2 sequences are KGHSH and LQKENI. The CDR3 DNA reads TGTGCCAGCTCAACTACCCCTTCCGGGGGAGGCACTGAAGCTTTCTTT. Its translation: CASSTTPSGGGTEAFF. Together with reference TRBV18 and TRBJ1-1, the CDR3 gives the full variable domain: NAGVMQNPRHLVRRRGQEARLRCSPMKGHSHVYWYRQLPEEGLKFMVYLQKENIIDESGMPKERFSAEFPKEGPSILRIQQVVRGDSAAYFCASSTTPSGGGTEAFFGQGTRLTVV.

J is TRBJ2-3 and V is TRBV7-2, with 13 bases identical to TRBD2. Germline CDR1 is SGHTA and CDR2 is FQGNSA. Unmatched junction bases numbered 5, after V lost 9 bases and J lost 5 bases. The CDR3 is made up of 14 amino acids. In DNA, the CDR3 is TGTGCCAGTCGACTAGCGGGGGGCCTAGATACGCAGTATTTT. Its translation: CASRLAGGLDTQYF.

The genes are TRBV7-3 and TRBJ2-3, with a weak D call TRBD2 (6 bases). This CDR3 spans 19 amino acids. Germline V CDR1 and CDR2: SGHTA, FQGTGA. V was shortened by 0 bases and J by 0 bases, with 19 bases between the two germline ends. The DNA of the CDR3 is TGTGCCAGCAGCTTAACCCCCGGGTTGACGGCGGGAAGCACAGATACGCAGTATTTT. Protein product: CASSLTPGLTAGSTDTQYF.

J is TRBJ2-7 and V is TRBV7-3; 9 bases are a match to TRBD2. CDR1 and CDR2 (germline): SGHTA, FQGTGA. The ends lost 5 bases at V and 4 bases at J; junction bases unmatched: 3. This CDR3 is built from 13 residues. CDR3: CASSRSGSYEQYF. CDR3 in DNA: TGTGCCAGCAGCCGTAGCGGGAGTTACGAGCAGTACTTC.

V gene TRBV7-3 combines with J gene TRBJ2-1, with 13 bases fitting TRBD2. Per germline, CDR1 SGHTA and CDR2 FQGTGA. The CDR3 has 16 residues. Germline trimming cut 2 bases from V and 4 bases from J; bases unmatched to any gene: 2. CDR3 in DNA: TGTGCCAGCAGCTTATCGACTAGCGGGGGGTACAATGAGCAGTTCTTC. Amino acid sequence: CASSLSTSGGYNEQFF.

The chain recombines TRBV10-1 with TRBJ2-7; maybe TRBD2 (6 bases). Deletions cut 3 bases from V and 5 bases from J, with 14 bases between. From germline, CDR1 is WNHNN and CDR2 SYGVQD (reference sequence). This CDR3 contains 14 residues. The CDR3 DNA reads TGCGCCAGCAGTGATAGCGGAGGTACCCACGAGCAGTACTTC. Amino acids: CASSDSGGTHEQYF.

This chain connects TRBV30 to TRBJ1-6; 9 bases align to TRBD1. CDR1 and CDR2 from the germline V gene are GTSNPN and SVGIG (reference sequence). There are 15 residues in the CDR3. The J segment lost 7 bases and the V segment lost 3 bases, leaving 7 bases of the junction unmatched. The DNA for the CDR3 is TGTGCCTGGAGGGGCCCCGGGACAGGGAATTCACCCCTCCACTTT. It yields the protein CAWRGPGTGNSPLHF.

In the case of this clone: The same CDR3 can be traced to other DNA sequences in this sample. This rearrangement joins TRBV29-1 to TRBJ2-7; D unresolved. Germline lookup yields CDR1 SQVTM and CDR2 ANQGSEA. There are 11 residues in the CDR3. With 4 bases removed from V and 0 bases from J, the gap between germline ends came to 4 bases. The CDR3 DNA follows: TGCAGCGTTGGAGCCTCCTACGAGCAGTACTTC. Protein sequence: CSVGASYEQYF.